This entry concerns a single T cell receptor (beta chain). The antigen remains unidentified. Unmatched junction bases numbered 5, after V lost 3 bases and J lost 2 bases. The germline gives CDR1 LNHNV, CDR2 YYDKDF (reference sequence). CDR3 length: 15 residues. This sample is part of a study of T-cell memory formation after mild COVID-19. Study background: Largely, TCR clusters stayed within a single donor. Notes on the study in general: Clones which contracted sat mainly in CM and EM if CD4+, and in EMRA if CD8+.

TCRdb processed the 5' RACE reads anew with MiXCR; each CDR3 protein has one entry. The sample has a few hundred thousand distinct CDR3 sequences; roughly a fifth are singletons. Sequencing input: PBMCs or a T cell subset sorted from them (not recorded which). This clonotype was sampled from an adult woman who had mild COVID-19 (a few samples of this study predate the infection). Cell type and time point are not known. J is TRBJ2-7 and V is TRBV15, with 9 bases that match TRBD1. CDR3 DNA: TGTGCCACCAGCAGGGACAGGGGACGACCCTACGAGCAGTACTTC. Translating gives CATSRDRGRPYEQYF. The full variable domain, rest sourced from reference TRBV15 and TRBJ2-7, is DAMVIQNPRYQVTQFGKPVTLSCSQTLNHNVMYWYQQKSSQAPKLLFHYYDKDFNNEADTPDNFQSRRPNTSFCFLDIRSPGLGDTAMYLCATSRDRGRPYEQYFGPGTRLTVT.